This TCR beta chain was obtained from a study of CD8 T cells in ankylosing spondylitis. Findings and limits, study-wide: A subset of motif variants has previously been described in the synovial fluid and blood of reactive arthritis. Characteristic of ankylosing spondylitis blood, it appeared, was a TCR beta motif comprising 7 to 9 highly homologous variants.

Each CDR3 protein gets one entry after TCRdb re-called the 5' RACE reads with MiXCR. The data contain 670,000 or so distinct CDR3 sequences, 15% to 20% of them seen just once; the ten biggest clones take up 15% to 20%. This clonotype was recorded a few times. Its matching antigen is unknown. At one end, the junction sequence differs from germline, possibly due to a read error. Sequencing was performed on blood, either unsorted or a sorted T cell fraction (not recorded which). This TCR was recovered from a male donor with ankylosing spondylitis.

CDR3 sequence: CCATDPFEGSGDYNEQFF. The CDR3 DNA is TGCTGTGCTACGGACCCCTTTGAGGGTAGCGGAGATTACAATGAGCAGTTCTTC. V is TRBV20-1 and J is TRBJ2-1, with D perhaps matching TRBD2 (6 bases). Per the germline V gene, CDR1 is DFQATT and CDR2 is SNEGSKA (reference sequence). The CDR3 length is 18 residues.